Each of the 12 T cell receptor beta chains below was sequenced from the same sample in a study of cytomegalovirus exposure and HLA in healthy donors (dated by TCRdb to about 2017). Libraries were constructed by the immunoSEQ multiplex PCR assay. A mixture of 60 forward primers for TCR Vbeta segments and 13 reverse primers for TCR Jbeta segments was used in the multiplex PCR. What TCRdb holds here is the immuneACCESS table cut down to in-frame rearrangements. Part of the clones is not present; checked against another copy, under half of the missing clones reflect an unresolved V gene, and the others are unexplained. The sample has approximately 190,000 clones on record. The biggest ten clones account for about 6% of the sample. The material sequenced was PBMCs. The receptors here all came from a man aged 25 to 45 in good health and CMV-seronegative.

The CDR3 DNA reads TGTGCCAGCAGTTTGGGGACAGGCTCCTACAATGAGCAGTTCTTC. This codes for CASSLGTGSYNEQFF. The chain combines TRBV27 with TRBJ2-1; 8 nucleotides agree with TRBD1. The CDR3 extends over 15 amino acids. V trimming: 3 bases; J trimming: 0 bases; junction bases outside the gene matches: 1. CDR1 and CDR2 (germline): MNHEY, SMNVEV (reference sequence).

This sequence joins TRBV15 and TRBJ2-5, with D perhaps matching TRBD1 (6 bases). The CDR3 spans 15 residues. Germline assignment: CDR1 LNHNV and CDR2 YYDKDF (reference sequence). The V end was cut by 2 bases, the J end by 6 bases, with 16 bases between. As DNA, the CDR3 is TGTGCCACCAGCAGACAAACAGGGTCGGGAAAGACCCAGTACTTC. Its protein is CATSRQTGSGKTQYF.

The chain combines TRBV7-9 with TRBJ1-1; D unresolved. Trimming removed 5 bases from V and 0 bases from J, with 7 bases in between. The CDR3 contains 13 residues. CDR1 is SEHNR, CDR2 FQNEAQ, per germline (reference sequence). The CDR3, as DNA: TGTGCCAGCAGCCCTCAGATGAACACTGAAGCTTTCTTT. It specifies CASSPQMNTEAFF.

CDR3 sequence: CATRLAGADTQYF. The CDR3 region has the DNA TGTGCCACCAGACTAGCGGGAGCAGATACGCAGTATTTT. The rearrangement joins TRBV15 to TRBJ2-3; 11 bases match TRBD2. J lost 4 bases, V lost 6 bases, and 0 bases had no gene match. The CDR3 sequence is 13 residues long. Germline V lookup: CDR1 LNHNV, CDR2 YYDKDF (reference sequence).

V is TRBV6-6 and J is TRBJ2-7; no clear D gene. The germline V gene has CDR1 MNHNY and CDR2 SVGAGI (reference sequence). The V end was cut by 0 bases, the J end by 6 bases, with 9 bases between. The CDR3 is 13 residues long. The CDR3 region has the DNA TGTGCCAGCAGTTACTCGGGCGTCGGCGAGCAGTACTTC. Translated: CASSYSGVGEQYF.

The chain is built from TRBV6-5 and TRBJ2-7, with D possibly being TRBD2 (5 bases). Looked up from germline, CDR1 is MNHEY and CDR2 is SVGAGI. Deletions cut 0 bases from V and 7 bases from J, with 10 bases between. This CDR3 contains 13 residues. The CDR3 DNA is TGTGCCAGCAGTTACTCGGCGGGCTGGGAGCAGTACTTC. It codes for CASSYSAGWEQYF.

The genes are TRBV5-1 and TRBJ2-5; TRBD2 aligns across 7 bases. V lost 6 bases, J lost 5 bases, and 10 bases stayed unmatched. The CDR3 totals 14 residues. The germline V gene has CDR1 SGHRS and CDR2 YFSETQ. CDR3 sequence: CASNMGGVPETQYF. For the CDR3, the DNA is TGCGCCAGCAACATGGGAGGGGTGCCCGAGACCCAGTACTTC.

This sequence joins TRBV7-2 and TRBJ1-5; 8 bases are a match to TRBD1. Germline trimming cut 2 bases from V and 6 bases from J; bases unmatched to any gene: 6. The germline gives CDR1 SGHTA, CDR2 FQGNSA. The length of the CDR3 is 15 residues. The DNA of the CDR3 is TGTGCCAGCAGCTTAAGCAGGGGGCGAGGTCAGCCCCAGCATTTT. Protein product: CASSLSRGRGQPQHF.

CDR3 DNA: TGTGCCATCAGTGAGATGGGCTACGAGCAGTACTTC. Amino acids: CAISEMGYEQYF. V and J are TRBV10-3 and TRBJ2-5, with D hard to call. The J call is uncertain, as TRBJ2-7 better fits the DNA end. CDR1 and CDR2 from the germline V gene are ENHRY and SYGVKD. The CDR3 extends over 12 amino acids.

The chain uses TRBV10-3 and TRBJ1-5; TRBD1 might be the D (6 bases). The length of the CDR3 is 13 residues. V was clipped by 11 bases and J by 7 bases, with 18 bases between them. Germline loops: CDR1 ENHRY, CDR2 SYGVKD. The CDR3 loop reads CAVTDPGEQPQHF. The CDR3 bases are TGTGCCGTCACAGATCCAGGGGAACAGCCCCAGCATTTT.

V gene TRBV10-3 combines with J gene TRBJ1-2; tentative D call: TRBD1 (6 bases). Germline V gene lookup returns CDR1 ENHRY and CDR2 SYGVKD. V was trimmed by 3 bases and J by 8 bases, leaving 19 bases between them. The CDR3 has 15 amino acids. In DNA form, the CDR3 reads TGTGCCATCAGTGACTTCCTCCGGGACAACAACGGCTACACCTTC. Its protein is CAISDFLRDNNGYTF.

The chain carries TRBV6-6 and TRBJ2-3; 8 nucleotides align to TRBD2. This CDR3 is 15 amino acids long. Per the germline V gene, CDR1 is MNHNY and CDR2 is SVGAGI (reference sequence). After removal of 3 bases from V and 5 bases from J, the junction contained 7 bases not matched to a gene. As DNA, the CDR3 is TGTGCCAGCAGTTATACCGGGACTAGAAGAGATACGCAGTATTTT. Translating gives CASSYTGTRRDTQYF.